This T cell receptor (beta chain) was captured in a study of PD-L1 blockade in urothelial cancer. The investigators introduced synthetic TCR analog templates into each PCR as spikes. The method was immunoSEQ multiplex PCR; TCRdb's version includes in-frame clones alone and lacks a portion of them. The table has about 50,000 clones, roughly 88% seen once. Details on this clone: The target antigen is unknown.

Sample time point: peripheral blood 6 weeks after treatment start. Whole-study results and caveats: By 3 weeks, tumor-associated blood clones had expanded more in durable-benefit patients.

Trimming pared 4 bases from V and 8 bases from J, leaving 23 bases between. CDR1 SEHNR and CDR2 FQNEAQ come from the germline V gene (reference sequence). CDR3 length: 16 amino acids. The sequences come from PBMCs, collected around atezolizumab (anti-PD-L1) treatment. The sequence derives from a man in his fifties or sixties with urothelial cancer. This chain uses TRBV7-9 with TRBJ1-2; D possibly corresponds to TRBD1 (6 bases). This CDR3 is CASSWGGRQVIVGYTF. In DNA form, the CDR3 reads TGTGCCAGCAGCTGGGGGGGGCGGCAGGTTATCGTCGGCTACACCTTC.